This paragraph covers one T cell receptor beta chain sequence. Its antigen has not been determined. No base quality information exists; no much larger clone differs at one position. Genomic DNA was used as template for profiling of TCR beta VDJ combinations and CDR3 sequences. An Illumina HiSeq 2000 was used for TCR repertoire sequencing. Per the source publication's procedure: TRBV/TRBJ rearrangement plots, CDR3 size and DJ length profiles, and Simpson's diversity index were used to evaluate the repertoires. Whichever DNA sequence was most abundant in the deep sequencing data was defined as the immunodominant clone. CDR3 amino acid sequences were checked for sharing between subjects and were compared against published repertoires and the VDJdb database. Using fastp at Q25 and MiXCR, TCRdb reprocessed the public reads and kept productive beta chains. Each entry is one CDR3 protein sequence, shown with its most common DNA and genes. None of the V and J calls come from the authors' own analysis; TCRdb made them. Present in this sample are about 35,000 distinct CDR3 sequences, roughly three quarters of which were seen just once. Roughly 23% of the sample is in the top ten clones.

This sample was taken from a study of CD8+CD57+ T cells in acquired aplastic anemia (dated by TCRdb to 2016 to 2019). Describing the broader study: DNA extracted from sorted CD4+ and CD8+ cells had a mean of roughly 3.4 ug, with a range of about 0.19 to 30 ug. Mean read counts for healthy donor samples were approximately 10 million for CD4+ cells and fewer than 12 million for CD8+ cells.

The study deep-sequenced TCR repertoires of sorted CD4+ and CD8+ blood T cells from severe aplastic anemia patients and healthy subjects. Ficoll-Paque density gradient centrifugation was used to isolate peripheral blood mononuclear cells. Before DNA was extracted, CD4+ and CD8+ T cells were sorted using either FACS or magnetic beads. Results the study describes overall, beyond this receptor: Around 27 CD8+ CDR3 sequences were found to be shared between patients and controls, but these sequences appeared to be highly expressed in patients and within the immunodominant clones of the patients. Patients and healthy controls showed no significant difference in CD8+ Simpson's diversity (P=0.060).

The CDR3 sequence holds 13 residues, the cysteine and phenylalanine included. Of the read, only the CDR3 DNA is kept; its 39 bases are in frame from base 1. Trimming takes 4 bases from V and 2 bases from J, and the germline ends sit 6 bases apart. CDR1 and CDR2 are drawn from the germline V gene: SNHLY, FYNNEI. The chain couples TRBV2 to TRBJ2-1, with the identity of the D gene unclear. The sequence was obtained from a human donor in good health, serving as a control. The source material was sorted CD4+, CD8+, or CD8+CD57+ T cells (not recorded which) from PBMCs. For the CDR3, the sequence is CASSVVPYNEQFF. The sequenced DNA is TGTGCCAGCAGTGTTGTCCCCTACAATGAGCAGTTCTTC.